Reported below is one T cell receptor beta chain. This table comes from immunoSEQ multiplex PCR, and its TCRdb copy is limited to in-frame clones, with some not included. The sample yields over 100,000 clones, approximately 89% seen once. The source of the sample is a study of blood T cell repertoires in COVID-19. Study at large: The samples span acute and convalescent COVID-19 from the United States, Italy and Spain.

V shed 3 bases and J shed 5 bases, with 11 bases lying between them. This CDR3 contains 14 residues. Germline CDR1 and CDR2: LNHDA and SQIVND (reference sequence). The Seattle patients, enrolled during active infection, were followed longitudinally. The sequencing sample was made of peripheral blood. The receptor was isolated from a woman between 65 and 79 years old with COVID-19, enrolled during active disease. The J gene is TRBJ1-5, the V gene TRBV19; weak D call: TRBD1 (6 bases). CDR3 bases: TGTGCCAGTAGTATCCGGGGGGGCGATCAGCCCCAGCATTTT. Translation: CASSIRGGDQPQHF.